This T cell receptor beta chain was found in a study of blood T cell repertoires in COVID-19. Turning to the study itself: Acute-phase and convalescent COVID-19 samples originated in the United States, Italy and Spain.

Authors' analysis steps: Counts of nucleated cells, estimated from reference gene primer amplification, were obtained. Assay used: immunoSEQ multiplex PCR; TCRdb lists only in-frame clones, some missing. V and J calls and clone size are copied from that table; D and trimming were computed from the DNA. Seen here are 200,000 to 250,000 clones, around nine tenths observed once, and the top ten hold about 14%. This clone was counted once. V shed 6 bases, J shed 0 bases, and the junction held 1 base outside the gene matches. This CDR3 contains 14 residues. CDR1 and CDR2 (germline): MNHEY, SMNVEV (reference sequence).

The chain combines TRBV27 with TRBJ2-1; TRBD1 aligns across 8 bases. Sequencing was performed on PBMCs or T cells enriched from blood (not recorded which). This TCR came from a woman in her fifties or sixties with acute COVID-19. This CDR3 reads CASSTGGSYNEQFF. CDR3 coding DNA: TGTGCCAGCAGCACAGGGGGCTCCTACAATGAGCAGTTCTTC.